This TCR beta chain was sequenced during a study of blood T cell repertoires in COVID-19. Study background: Specimens from acute and convalescent COVID-19 originated in the United States, Italy and Spain.

TCRdb's table, derived via immunoSEQ multiplex PCR, lists solely in-frame clones and lacks some. The sample has approximately 250,000 clones, around 84% seen once. Comments on this clone: The sample holds other DNA sequences that translate to the same CDR3.

Sample: peripheral blood. This clonotype was obtained from a woman aged 60-70 years with COVID-19, enrolled during active disease.

The CDR3 reads CASSSQETQYF. The CDR3 DNA follows: TGTGCCAGCAGCTCTCAAGAGACCCAGTACTTC. This chain joins TRBV6-5 and TRBJ2-5; no definite D call. The CDR3 is 11 residues long. CDR1 is MNHEY, CDR2 SVGAGI, per germline. V lost 6 bases and J lost 2, with 4 bases in between.